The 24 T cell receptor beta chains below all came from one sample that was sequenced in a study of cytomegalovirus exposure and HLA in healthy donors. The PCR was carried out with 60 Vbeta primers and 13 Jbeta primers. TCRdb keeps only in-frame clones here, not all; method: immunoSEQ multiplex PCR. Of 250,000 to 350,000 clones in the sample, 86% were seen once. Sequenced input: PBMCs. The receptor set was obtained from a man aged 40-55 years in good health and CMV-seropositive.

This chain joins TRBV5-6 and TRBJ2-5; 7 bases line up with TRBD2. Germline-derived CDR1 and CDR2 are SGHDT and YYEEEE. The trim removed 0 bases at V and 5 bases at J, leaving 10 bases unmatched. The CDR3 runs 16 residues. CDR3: CASSLAFGAAGETQYF. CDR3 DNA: TGTGCCAGCAGCTTGGCCTTTGGGGCAGCGGGGGAGACCCAGTACTTC.

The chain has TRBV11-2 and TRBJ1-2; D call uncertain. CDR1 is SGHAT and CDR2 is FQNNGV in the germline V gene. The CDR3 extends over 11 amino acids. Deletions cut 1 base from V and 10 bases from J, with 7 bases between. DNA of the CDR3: TGTGCCAGCAGCTTAGCCCGGTCCTACACCTTC. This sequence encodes CASSLARSYTF.

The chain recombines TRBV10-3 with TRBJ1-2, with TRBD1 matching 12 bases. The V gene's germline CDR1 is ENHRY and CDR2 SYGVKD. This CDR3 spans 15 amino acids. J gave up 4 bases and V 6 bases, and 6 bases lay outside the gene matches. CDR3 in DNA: TGTGCCATCAGGCCGGGACAGGGGGCCGGCTATGGCTACACCTTC. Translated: CAIRPGQGAGYGYTF.

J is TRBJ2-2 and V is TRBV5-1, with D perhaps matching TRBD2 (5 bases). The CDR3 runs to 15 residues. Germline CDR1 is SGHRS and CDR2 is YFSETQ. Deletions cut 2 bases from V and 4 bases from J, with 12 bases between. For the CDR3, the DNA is TGCGCCAGCAGCTTAGTTTTCGCGGGCACCGGGGAGCTGTTTTTT. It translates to CASSLVFAGTGELFF.

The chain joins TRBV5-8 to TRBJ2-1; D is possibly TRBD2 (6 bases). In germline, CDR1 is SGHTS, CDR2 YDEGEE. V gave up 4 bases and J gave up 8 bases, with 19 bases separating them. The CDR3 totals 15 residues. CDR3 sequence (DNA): TGTGCCAGCAGCCCGGAGGGCAGGGTCGGTGATGAGCAGTTCTTC. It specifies CASSPEGRVGDEQFF. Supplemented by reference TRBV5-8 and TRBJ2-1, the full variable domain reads EAGVTQSPTHLIKTRGQQATLRCSPISGHTSVYWYQQALGLGLQFLLWYDEGEERNRGNFPPRFSGRQFPNYSSELNVNALELEDSALYLCASSPEGRVGDEQFFGPGTRLTVL.

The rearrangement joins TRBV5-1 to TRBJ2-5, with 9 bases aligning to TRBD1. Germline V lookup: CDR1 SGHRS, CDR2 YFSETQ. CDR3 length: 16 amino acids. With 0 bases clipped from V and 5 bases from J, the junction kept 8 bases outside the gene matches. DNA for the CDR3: TGCGCCAGCAGCTTGGTTGGAACAGGGGGCGCGGAGACCCAGTACTTC. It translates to CASSLVGTGGAETQYF. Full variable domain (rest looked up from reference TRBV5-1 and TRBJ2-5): KAGVTQTPRYLIKTRGQQVTLSCSPISGHRSVSWYQQTPGQGLQFLFEYFSETQRNKGNFPGRFSGRQFSNSRSEMNVSTLELGDSALYLCASSLVGTGGAETQYFGPGTRLLVL.

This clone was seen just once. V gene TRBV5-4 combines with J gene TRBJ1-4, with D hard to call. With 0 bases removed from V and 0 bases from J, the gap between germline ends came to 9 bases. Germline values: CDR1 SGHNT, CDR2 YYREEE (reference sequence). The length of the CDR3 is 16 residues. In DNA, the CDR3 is TGTGCCAGCAGCTTGGGTGGCACCGCAACTAATGAAAAACTGTTTTTT. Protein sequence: CASSLGGTATNEKLFF.

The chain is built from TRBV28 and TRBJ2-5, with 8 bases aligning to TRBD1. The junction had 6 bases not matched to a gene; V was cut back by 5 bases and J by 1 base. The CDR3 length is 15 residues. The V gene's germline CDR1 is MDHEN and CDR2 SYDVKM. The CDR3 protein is CASSGTGRLQETQYF. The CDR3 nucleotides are TGTGCCAGCAGTGGGACAGGCAGACTCCAAGAGACCCAGTACTTC.

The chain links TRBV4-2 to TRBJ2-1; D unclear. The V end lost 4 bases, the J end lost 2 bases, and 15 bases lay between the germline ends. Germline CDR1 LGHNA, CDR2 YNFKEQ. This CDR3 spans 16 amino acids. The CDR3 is CASSPNGGSTYNEQFF. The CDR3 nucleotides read TGTGCCAGCAGCCCAAACGGCGGAAGCACCTACAATGAGCAGTTCTTC.

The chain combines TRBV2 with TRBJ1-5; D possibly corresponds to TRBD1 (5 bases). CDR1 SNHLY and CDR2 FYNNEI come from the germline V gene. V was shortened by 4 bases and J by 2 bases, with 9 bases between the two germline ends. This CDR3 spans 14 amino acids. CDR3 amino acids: CASSARVRNQPQHF. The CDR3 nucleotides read TGTGCCAGCAGTGCCAGGGTGCGCAATCAGCCCCAGCATTTT.

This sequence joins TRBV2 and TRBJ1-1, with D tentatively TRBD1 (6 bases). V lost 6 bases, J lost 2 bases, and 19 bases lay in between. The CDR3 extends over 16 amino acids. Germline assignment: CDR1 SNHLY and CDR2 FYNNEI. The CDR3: CASRLGTLAGNTEAFF. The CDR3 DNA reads TGTGCCAGCAGGCTGGGGACATTGGCCGGAAACACTGAAGCTTTCTTT.

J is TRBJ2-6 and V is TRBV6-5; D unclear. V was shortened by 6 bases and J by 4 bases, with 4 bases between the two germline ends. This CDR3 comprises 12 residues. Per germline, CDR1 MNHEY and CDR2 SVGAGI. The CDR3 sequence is CASRTGANVLTF. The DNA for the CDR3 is TGTGCCAGCAGGACAGGGGCCAACGTCCTGACTTTC.

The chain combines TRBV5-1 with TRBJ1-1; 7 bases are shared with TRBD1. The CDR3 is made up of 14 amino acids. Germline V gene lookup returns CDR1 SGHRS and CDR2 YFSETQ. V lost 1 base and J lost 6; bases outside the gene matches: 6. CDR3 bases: TGCGCCAGCAGCTTGACTAGACAGGGTCCTGAAGCTTTCTTT. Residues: CASSLTRQGPEAFF.

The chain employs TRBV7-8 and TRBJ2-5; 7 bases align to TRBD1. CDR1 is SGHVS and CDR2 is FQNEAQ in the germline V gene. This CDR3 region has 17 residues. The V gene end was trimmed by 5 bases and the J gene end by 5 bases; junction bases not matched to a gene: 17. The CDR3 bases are TGTGCCAGCAGCCCCCCCGGGCCAGGGGGACGTATGGAGACCCAGTACTTC. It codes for CASSPPGPGGRMETQYF. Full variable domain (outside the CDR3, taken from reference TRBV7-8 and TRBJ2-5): GAGVSQSPRYKVAKRGQDVALRCDPISGHVSLFWYQQALGQGPEFLTYFQNEAQLDKSGLPSDRFFAERPEGSVSTLKIQRTQQEDSAVYLCASSPPGPGGRMETQYFGPGTRLLVL.

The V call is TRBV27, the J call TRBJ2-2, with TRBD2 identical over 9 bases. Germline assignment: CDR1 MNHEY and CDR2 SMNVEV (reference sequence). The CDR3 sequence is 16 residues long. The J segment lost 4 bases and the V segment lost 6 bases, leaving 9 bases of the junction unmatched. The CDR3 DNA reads TGTGCCAGCAGCCCCTTCGCGGGAGGGGTCACCGGGGAGCTGTTTTTT. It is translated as CASSPFAGGVTGELFF.

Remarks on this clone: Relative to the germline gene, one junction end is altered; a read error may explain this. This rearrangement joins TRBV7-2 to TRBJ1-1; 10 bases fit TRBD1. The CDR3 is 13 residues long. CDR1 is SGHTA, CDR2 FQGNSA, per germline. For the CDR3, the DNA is TGCTCAGCGGGGACAGGGGTGAACACTGAAGCTTTCTTT. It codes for CSAGTGVNTEAFF.

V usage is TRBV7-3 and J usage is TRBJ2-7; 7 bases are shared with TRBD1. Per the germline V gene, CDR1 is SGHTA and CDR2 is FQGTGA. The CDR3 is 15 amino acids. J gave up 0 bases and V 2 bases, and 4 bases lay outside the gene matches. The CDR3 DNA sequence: TGTGCCAGCAGCTTATGGTCAGGGGGCTCCTACGAGCAGTACTTC. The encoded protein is CASSLWSGGSYEQYF.

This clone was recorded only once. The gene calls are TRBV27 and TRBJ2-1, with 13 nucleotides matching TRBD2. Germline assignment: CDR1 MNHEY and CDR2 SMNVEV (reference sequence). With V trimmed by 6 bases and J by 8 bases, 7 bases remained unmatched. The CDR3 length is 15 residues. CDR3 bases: TGTGCCAGCAGCCGGGGACTAGCGGGATTGTATGAGCAGTTCTTC. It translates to CASSRGLAGLYEQFF.

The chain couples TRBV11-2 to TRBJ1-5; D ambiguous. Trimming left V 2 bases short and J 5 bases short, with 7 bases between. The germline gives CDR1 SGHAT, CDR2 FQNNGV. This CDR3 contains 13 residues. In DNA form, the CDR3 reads TGTGCCAGCAGCTTAACAGAATATCAGCCCCAGCATTTT. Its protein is CASSLTEYQPQHF.

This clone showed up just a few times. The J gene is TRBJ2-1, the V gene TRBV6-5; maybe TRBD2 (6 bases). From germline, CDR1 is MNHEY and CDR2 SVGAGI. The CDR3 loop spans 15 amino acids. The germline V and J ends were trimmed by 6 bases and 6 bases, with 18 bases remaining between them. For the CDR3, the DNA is TGTGCCAGCAGCTCCCCCCGGGCCGGGGGCAATGAGCAGTTCTTC. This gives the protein CASSSPRAGGNEQFF.

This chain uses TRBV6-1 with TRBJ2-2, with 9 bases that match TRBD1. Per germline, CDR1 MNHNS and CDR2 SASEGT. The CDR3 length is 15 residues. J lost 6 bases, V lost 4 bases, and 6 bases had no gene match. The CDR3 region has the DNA TGTGCCAGCAGTGCCCTACAGGGGGCTTCCGGGGAGCTGTTTTTT. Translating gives CASSALQGASGELFF.

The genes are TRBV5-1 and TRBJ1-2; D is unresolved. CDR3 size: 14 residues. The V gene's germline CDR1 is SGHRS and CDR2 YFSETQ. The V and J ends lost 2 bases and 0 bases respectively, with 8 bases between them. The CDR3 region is CASSFREANYGYTF. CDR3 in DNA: TGCGCCAGCAGCTTCCGGGAAGCTAACTATGGCTACACCTTC.

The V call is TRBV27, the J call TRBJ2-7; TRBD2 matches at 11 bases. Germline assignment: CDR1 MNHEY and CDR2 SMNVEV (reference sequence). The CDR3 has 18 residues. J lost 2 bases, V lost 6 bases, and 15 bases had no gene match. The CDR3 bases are TGTGCCAGCAGGGATGGGGGGGCAGGTAGCGGGAGGGCCTACGAGCAGTACTTC. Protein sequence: CASRDGGAGSGRAYEQYF.

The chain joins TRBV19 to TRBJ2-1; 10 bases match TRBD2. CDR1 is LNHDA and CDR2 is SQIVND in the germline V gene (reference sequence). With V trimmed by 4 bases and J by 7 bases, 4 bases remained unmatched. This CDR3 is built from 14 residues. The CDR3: CASSTAGGLNEQFF. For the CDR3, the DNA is TGTGCCAGTAGTACAGCGGGAGGGTTGAATGAGCAGTTCTTC. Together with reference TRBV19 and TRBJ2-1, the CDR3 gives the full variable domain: DGGITQSPKYLFRKEGQNVTLSCEQNLNHDAMYWYRQDPGQGLRLIYYSQIVNDFQKGDIAEGYSVSREKKESFPLTVTSAQKNPTAFYLCASSTAGGLNEQFFGPGTRLTVL.